This T cell receptor (beta chain) was identified in a study of blood T cell repertoires in COVID-19. For the study at large: PBMCs, B-cell-depleted T cells, or T cells were the source of the cDNA or gDNA that made up the material.

Source study methods: For nucleated cells, counts were estimated from reference gene primer amplification. TCRdb's copy holds only in-frame clones and misses some; the assay was immunoSEQ multiplex PCR. Clone size and V and J calls were adopted from that table, with D and trimming inferred from the DNA. The sample lists about 210,000 clones; 82% were seen once. Germline values: CDR1 SGHDN, CDR2 FVKESK. The V and J ends lost 2 bases and 2 bases respectively, with 14 bases between them. The CDR3 covers 16 residues. Material for sequencing was peripheral blood. This clonotype originated in a middle-aged woman with acute or convalescent COVID-19. The chain combines TRBV14 with TRBJ2-3; D gene uncertain. CDR3 in amino acids: CASSQMSPIDTDTQYF. The CDR3 nucleotides read TGTGCCAGCAGCCAAATGAGCCCTATTGACACAGATACGCAGTATTTT.